Each of the 16 T cell receptor beta chains below was sequenced from the same sample in a study of cytomegalovirus exposure and HLA in healthy donors. TCRdb's copy holds only in-frame clones and misses some; the assay was immunoSEQ multiplex PCR. The sample holds 56,000 or so clones; 93% are singletons and the top ten take under 2%. Sequences were obtained from PBMCs. These receptors were taken from a woman younger than 30 in good health and CMV-seropositive.

This sequence joins TRBV5-6 and TRBJ2-7, with TRBD1 as a possible D gene (6 bases). Germline loops: CDR1 SGHDT, CDR2 YYEEEE. V lost 7 bases and J 4 bases, leaving 18 bases between the germline ends. This CDR3 spans 14 amino acids. CDR3 sequence (DNA): TGTGCCAGCGTCAATCTTGGACAGACGTACGAGCAGTACTTC. It encodes CASVNLGQTYEQYF.

This rearrangement joins TRBV15 to TRBJ1-5, with D possibly matching TRBD1 (6 bases). Trimming stripped 0 bases from V and 4 bases from J, with 13 bases between. The CDR3 is 16 residues long. Germline V gives CDR1 LNHNV, CDR2 YYDKDF (reference sequence). The CDR3 nucleotides read TGTGCCACCAGCAGAGAGAGCCCAGGGGCTAATCAGCCCCAGCATTTT. It specifies CATSRESPGANQPQHF.

This chain connects TRBV6-5 to TRBJ2-7, with 7 bases aligning to TRBD1. The J segment lost 1 base and the V segment lost 5 bases, leaving 2 bases of the junction unmatched. The CDR3 spans 13 residues. Germline CDR1 is MNHEY and CDR2 is SVGAGI. This CDR3 reads CASSPTGSYEQYF. The CDR3 DNA reads TGTGCCAGCAGTCCGACAGGGTCCTACGAGCAGTACTTC.

The V and J genes are TRBV4-2 and TRBJ1-1; 12 bases are shared with TRBD1. The CDR3 is 16 amino acids. J was trimmed by 4 bases and V by 0 bases; bases with no gene match: 3. The germline V gene has CDR1 LGHNA and CDR2 YNFKEQ. The DNA for the CDR3 is TGTGCCAGCAGCCAAGATTGGGACAGGGGGCGCACTGAAGCTTTCTTT. This gives the protein CASSQDWDRGRTEAFF.

This rearrangement joins TRBV10-1 to TRBJ2-2; TRBD2 agrees at 9 bases. Germline V gene lookup returns CDR1 WNHNN and CDR2 SYGVQD (reference sequence). The CDR3 is 16 amino acids. V shed 3 bases, J shed 6 bases, and the junction held 8 bases outside the gene matches. CDR3 bases: TGCGCCAGCAGTGATCAGCGGGGGGCCGGCGCCGGGGAGCTGTTTTTT. Amino acids: CASSDQRGAGAGELFF.

The V gene is TRBV6-1, the J gene TRBJ2-3, with 9 nucleotides matching TRBD2. CDR1 and CDR2 from the germline V gene are MNHNS and SASEGT. The CDR3 loop spans 16 amino acids. Trimming took 2 bases from V and 6 from J; bases not matched to a gene: 9. The CDR3 DNA follows: TGTGCCAGCAGTGAATACGTCCTAGCGGGGAGGGATACGCAGTATTTT. It codes for CASSEYVLAGRDTQYF.

Only one count was recorded for this clone. This rearrangement joins TRBV27 to TRBJ2-7; 7 bases align to TRBD1. V was pared by 4 bases and J by 2 bases, with 5 bases of the junction left unmatched. This CDR3 comprises 14 residues. From germline, CDR1 is MNHEY and CDR2 SMNVEV (reference sequence). CDR3 in DNA: TGTGCCAGCAGTTACTACAGGGGTCCCTACGAGCAGTACTTC. Translating it yields CASSYYRGPYEQYF.

This chain joins TRBV6-1 and TRBJ1-2; TRBD1 matches 10 bases. The germline V gene encodes CDR1 MNHNS and CDR2 SASEGT. The CDR3 spans 17 residues. The J segment lost 5 bases and the V segment lost 2 bases, leaving 11 bases of the junction unmatched. The CDR3: CASSEFGTGVPAYGYTF. The CDR3 bases are TGTGCCAGCAGTGAATTCGGGACAGGGGTCCCCGCATATGGCTACACCTTC.

V is TRBV7-9 and J is TRBJ2-7, with TRBD1 as a possible D gene (6 bases). The CDR3 runs 14 residues. Trimming stripped 5 bases from V and 1 base from J, with 12 bases between. Germline V lookup: CDR1 SEHNR, CDR2 FQNEAQ (reference sequence). The DNA of the CDR3 is TGTGCCAGCAGCCGGACAGATACTTCCTACGAGCAGTACTTC. It codes for CASSRTDTSYEQYF. Full variable domain (remainder filled in from reference TRBV7-9 and TRBJ2-7): DTGVSQNPRHKITKRGQNVTFRCDPISEHNRLYWYRQTLGQGPEFLTYFQNEAQLEKSRLLSDRFSAERPKGSFSTLEIQRTEQGDSAMYLCASSRTDTSYEQYFGPGTRLTVT.

This sequence joins TRBV29-1 and TRBJ2-7, with TRBD1 matching 7 bases. The CDR3 length is 12 residues. Germline CDR1 reads SQVTM; CDR2 reads ANQGSEA. V shed 4 bases, J shed 4 bases, and the junction held 4 bases outside the gene matches. The DNA of the CDR3 is TGCAGCGTTGCTAGGGGGCAGTACGAGCAGTACTTC. Translating it yields CSVARGQYEQYF.

The rearrangement links TRBV21-1 to TRBJ1-2; the table's D call of TRBD1 was not tested on the DNA. TRBV21-1 is reported as a pseudogene. This CDR3 is 15 amino acids long. The CDR3 reads CASSQVWQGCYGYTF. The CDR3 DNA reads as TGTGCCAGCAGCCAAGTGTGGCAGGGTTGCTATGGCTACACCTTC.

CDR3 DNA sequence: TGCAGCGTTGAAGAAGGGGTCAGGGGGTCCTTCTTT. It yields the protein CSVEEGVRGSFF. V is TRBV29-1 and J is TRBJ1-1; 7 nucleotides line up with TRBD1. V trimming: 0 bases; J trimming: 14 bases; junction bases outside the gene matches: 9. From germline, CDR1 is SQVTM and CDR2 ANQGSEA. CDR3 length equals 12 residues.

V gene TRBV7-9 combines with J gene TRBJ1-6; possibly TRBD1 for D (6 bases). V shed 1 base and J shed 10 bases, with 8 bases lying between them. CDR1 is SEHNR, CDR2 FQNEAQ, per germline (reference sequence). The CDR3 extends over 13 amino acids. CDR3 residues: CASSLDGTSPLHF. CDR3 coding DNA: TGTGCCAGCAGCTTAGACGGGACATCACCCCTCCACTTT.

This clone has just a few counts. The chain has TRBV27 and TRBJ2-2; TRBD1 matches 9 bases. The CDR3 consists of 20 residues. Germline loops: CDR1 MNHEY, CDR2 SMNVEV (reference sequence). Losses at the gene ends were 2 bases for V and 6 bases for J; bases not matched to a gene: 19. Written as DNA, the CDR3 is TGTGCCAGCAGTTTACACCTTCGGGACAGGGTTGGAAATTGGGCCGGGGAGCTGTTTTTT. It specifies CASSLHLRDRVGNWAGELFF.

This chain joins TRBV5-6 and TRBJ2-5, with 10 bases aligning to TRBD1. The trim removed 0 bases at V and 5 bases at J, leaving 1 base unmatched. The CDR3 spans 14 residues. Germline assignment: CDR1 SGHDT and CDR2 YYEEEE. CDR3: CASSLGGQGETQYF. The CDR3 DNA sequence: TGTGCCAGCAGCTTGGGGGGACAGGGGGAGACCCAGTACTTC.

The rearrangement uses TRBV10-1 and TRBJ2-2, with 7 bases identical to TRBD2. Germline V gene data show CDR1 as WNHNN and CDR2 as SYGVQD (reference sequence). The CDR3 is 17 amino acids. J lost 4 bases, V lost 2 bases, and 10 bases had no gene match. CDR3 DNA sequence: TGCGCCAGCAGTGAGACGAGGGGCGGGGGACTCACCGGGGAGCTGTTTTTT. Protein product: CASSETRGGGLTGELFF.